Here is one TCR beta chain with its context. These data originate in a study of blood T cell repertoires in COVID-19. Turning to the study itself: Both acute and convalescent COVID-19 samples were obtained from the United States, Italy and Spain.

In the original workflow: Amplification of reference gene primers was used by the study to estimate nucleated cell counts. Only in-frame clones appear in the TCRdb table, and some are missing; sequencing was by immunoSEQ multiplex PCR. The DNA was the basis for D and trimming; V, J and clone size are from that table. The table records roughly 120,000 clones, roughly four fifths of them present only once. This sequence originates from a man in his 70s with active or convalescent COVID-19. Sequenced sample: peripheral blood.

The chain's CDR3 is CASKTGQETQYF. In DNA, the CDR3 is TGTGCCAGCAAAACGGGACAAGAGACCCAGTACTTC. The genes are TRBV6-5 and TRBJ2-5; possibly TRBD2 for D (5 bases). The germline CDR1 and CDR2 sequences are MNHEY and SVGAGI. There are 12 residues in the CDR3. V was cut by 7 bases and J by 2 bases, with 8 bases left in between.